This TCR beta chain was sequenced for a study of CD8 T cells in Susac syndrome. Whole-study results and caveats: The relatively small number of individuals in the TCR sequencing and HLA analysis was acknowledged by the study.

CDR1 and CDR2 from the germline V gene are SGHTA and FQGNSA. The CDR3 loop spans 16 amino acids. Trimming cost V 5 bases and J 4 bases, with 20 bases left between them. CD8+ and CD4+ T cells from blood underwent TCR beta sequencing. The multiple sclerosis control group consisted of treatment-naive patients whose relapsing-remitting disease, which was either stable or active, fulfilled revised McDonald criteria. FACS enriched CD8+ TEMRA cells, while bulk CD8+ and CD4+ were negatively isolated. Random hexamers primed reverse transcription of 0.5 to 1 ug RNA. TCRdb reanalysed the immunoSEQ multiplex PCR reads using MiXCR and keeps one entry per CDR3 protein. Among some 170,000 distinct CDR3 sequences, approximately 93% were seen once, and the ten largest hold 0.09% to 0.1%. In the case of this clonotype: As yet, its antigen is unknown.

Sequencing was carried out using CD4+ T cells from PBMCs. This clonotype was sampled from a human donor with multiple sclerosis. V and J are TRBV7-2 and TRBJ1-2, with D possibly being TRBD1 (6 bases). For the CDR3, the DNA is TGTGCCAGCAGCCCGGGGGCGGACAGACATCTCTATGGCTACACCTTC. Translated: CASSPGADRHLYGYTF.